One T cell receptor beta chain is described in this entry. The specificity of this receptor is unknown. One end of the junction is discordant with germline, which a read error may explain. From the cysteine up to the phenylalanine, the CDR3 has a length of 13 residues. Only the CDR3 region is kept as DNA, spanning 39 bases read in frame from base 1. Reading the germline V gene (reference sequence) gives CDR1 SEHNR and CDR2 FQNEAQ. The data are from a study of response to subunit inactivated influenza vaccine (dated by TCRdb to the late 2010s). For the wider study: Deep quantitative profiling of the T cell receptor repertoire was used in the study to follow responses to a trivalent subunit inactivated influenza vaccine.

Libraries came from RT-PCR. The run used an Illumina HiSeq 2500. The public sequencing data were trimmed at Q25 with fastp and processed into clonotypes with MiXCR by TCRdb, which kept only in-frame beta chains. A single entry per CDR3 protein holds the most common genes and DNA from its merged rows. The sample includes approximately 500,000 distinct CDR3 sequences, with roughly 25% observed a single time. The ten most abundant clones make up roughly 2.8% of the sample. The research as a whole found: According to the authors, only a limited number of new T cells may be recruited by each seasonal influenza vaccination.

These data were likewise used in another study, on T cells expressing NK-cell markers. As that second paper reports: TCR beta cDNA libraries were made by 5'RACE template switching that added a universal primer site and unique molecular identifiers. Three sorted T-cell subsets (CD3+CD56+NKG2C+, CD3+CD56+NKG2C- and CD3+CD56-NKG2C+) from fewer than 10 donors had their TCR beta-chain repertoires profiled. Seven of the eight sequenced donors were HCMV-seropositive and one was HCMV-seronegative. In several experiments an anti-gammadeltaTCR antibody was added to restrict sorting to alphabetaTCR-expressing T cells. In over 5 donors, the dominant CD3+CD56+NKG2C+ clonotypes were among the top 10 CD8+ clonotypes and accounted for about 1.0-7.5% of CD8+ T cells. Those dominant clonotypes were again the most abundant among CD3+CD56-NKG2C+ cells in four donors, at about 25-60.1%. Whether the expanded NKG2C-expressing T cell clones were specific for HCMV antigens remained unclear. The eight sequenced donors were randomly selected healthy volunteers, three men and five women. To determine HCMV serostatus, a commercial ELISA kit was used to detect HCMV-specific IgG in serum. Peripheral blood mononuclear cells were isolated from blood by Ficoll density gradient centrifugation. Magnetic immunoseparation with Miltenyi isolation kits was used to isolate CD4+ and CD8+ T cells from PBMC. Priming for cDNA synthesis came from the TCR beta constant segment, and two successive PCR amplification steps followed. Libraries were sequenced as 2 x 150 bp reads on Illumina HiSeq 2000/2500, MiSeq or NextSeq. MIGEC handled demultiplexing of the reads and grouping by UMI, while MiTCR was used to assemble and quantify clonotypes. Only TCR cDNA sequences supported by at least two reads were kept to exclude erroneous sequences. Downstream repertoire analysis used the tcR package, and clonotypes were matched across fractions by CDR3 nucleotide sequence plus V segment. VDJmatch was used to annotate antigen specificity against VDJdb, with one amino acid substitution in CDR3 permitted.

The receptor was derived from a man aged 45 to 65 who received an inactivated influenza vaccine. Donor details come from another sample of the same person, matched by shared clones. Recombination joined TRBV7-9 with TRBJ2-7, with a weak D call of TRBD2 (6 bases match). Material: CD4+ T cells sorted from PBMCs, obtained 11 to 12 days after vaccination. The nucleotides are TGTGCCAGCGGCTTGGGCGGGACCTACGAGCAGTACTTC. Its amino acids are CASGLGGTYEQYF.